The 24 T cell receptor beta chains reported below all come from one sample, sequenced in a study of T cell repertoires in aging, cancer and after chemotherapy. TCR beta rearrangements were amplified from peripheral blood genomic DNA. TRB rearrangements spanning V, D and J were amplified using mixed TRB-A/B primers. TCRdb fed the multiplex PCR reads into MiXCR, producing one record per CDR3 protein. The sample shows several thousand distinct CDR3 sequences, 40% to 55% of them seen only once. The sequencing input was blood. The receptors were gathered from a human donor with a blood cancer.

J is TRBJ2-2 and V is TRBV10-3, with a weak D call TRBD2 (5 bases). V was pared by 3 bases and J by 8 bases, with 13 bases between. This CDR3 is 14 amino acids long. Looked up from germline, CDR1 is ENHRY and CDR2 is SYGVKD. The CDR3 spells CAISDSTRRGELFF. The CDR3 DNA reads as TGTGCCATCAGTGACTCGACCCGGAGGGGGGAGCTGTTTTTT.

The chain is built from TRBV11-1 and TRBJ2-1; 11 bases agree with TRBD2. CDR1 SGHAT and CDR2 FQDESV come from the germline V gene (reference sequence). V dropped 1 base and J dropped 5; count of bases not matched to a gene: 4. The CDR3 is 16 residues long. CDR3 in amino acids: CASSLVELAGDNEQFF. The CDR3 DNA is TGTGCCAGCAGCTTAGTTGAACTAGCGGGAGACAATGAGCAGTTCTTC.

The J gene is TRBJ2-5, the V gene TRBV6-2 or TRBV6-3; no firm D call. From germline, CDR1 is MNHEY and CDR2 SVGEGT. This CDR3 is 14 amino acids long. Trimming pared 6 bases from V and 5 bases from J, leaving 16 bases between. CDR3 sequence (DNA): TGTGCCAGCAGCCCTCTTCAGCGAATGGAGACCCAGTACTTC. It translates to CASSPLQRMETQYF.

The rearrangement joins TRBV6-4 to TRBJ1-6; 8 nucleotides agree with TRBD1. Germline-derived CDR1 and CDR2 are MRHNA and SNTAGT. The CDR3 is 15 amino acids. With 4 bases clipped from V and 9 bases from J, the junction kept 8 bases outside the gene matches. This CDR3 reads CASSAQGVVGSPLHF. CDR3 sequence (DNA): TGTGCCAGCAGTGCACAGGGGGTTGTAGGTTCACCCCTCCACTTT.

This chain joins TRBV6-4 and TRBJ1-6, with D unresolved. The germline V gene encodes CDR1 MRHNA and CDR2 SNTAGT. Trimming took 10 bases from V and 0 from J, leaving 10 bases between them. The CDR3 is 14 residues long. The DNA of the CDR3 is TGTGCCACCTCTCCAAACTCCTATAATTCACCCCTCCACTTT. Its translation: CATSPNSYNSPLHF.

This clonotype has a handful of counts. The rearrangement links TRBV6-6 to TRBJ2-7; D is uncertain. V lost 8 bases to trimming and J lost 2 bases, with 13 bases between them. In germline, CDR1 is MNHNY, CDR2 SVGAGI (reference sequence). The CDR3 has 13 residues. The CDR3 sequence: CASLWEPTYEQYF. CDR3 coding DNA: TGTGCCAGCTTGTGGGAACCAACCTACGAGCAGTACTTC.

There are a few counts of this clonotype. The chain combines TRBV15 with TRBJ2-1, with D possibly TRBD1 on 5 matching bases. The CDR3 consists of 15 residues. The germline V gene has CDR1 LNHNV and CDR2 YYDKDF (reference sequence). V was trimmed by 1 base and J by 0 bases, leaving 7 bases between them. The CDR3 reads CATSRGGASYNEQFF. DNA for the CDR3: TGTGCCACCAGCAGAGGGGGCGCCTCCTACAATGAGCAGTTCTTC.

The chain uses TRBV18 and TRBJ2-4; D not resolved. This CDR3 comprises 15 residues. Germline CDR1 reads KGHSH; CDR2 reads LQKENI. The V and J ends lost 1 base and 8 bases respectively, with 15 bases between them. The chain's CDR3 is CASSPLSPAGDIQYF. The CDR3 DNA reads as TGTGCCAGCTCACCACTTTCCCCCGCTGGTGACATTCAGTACTTC.

The J gene is TRBJ2-4, the V gene TRBV19; D remains ambiguous. V was cut by 5 bases and J by 1 base, with 6 bases left in between. The CDR3 is 13 amino acids. Germline V gene sequence: CDR1 LNHDA, CDR2 SQIVND (reference sequence). The CDR3 nucleotides are TGTGCCAGTAGTCTGGAGGCCAAAAACATTCAGTACTTC. This codes for CASSLEAKNIQYF.

The table lists this clonotype with a few counts. The chain links TRBV29-1 to TRBJ1-1; D is unresolved. Germline CDR1 is SQVTM and CDR2 is ANQGSEA. Trimming took off 5 bases at V and 5 bases at J, with 15 bases between the two ends. This CDR3 is built from 13 residues. In DNA form, the CDR3 reads TGCAGCGTTTCGCGGTCGGAAAGGACTGAAGCTTTCTTT. Protein sequence: CSVSRSERTEAFF.

This clonotype was counted between two and nine times. The chain joins TRBV27 to TRBJ2-1; no definite D call. CDR1 is MNHEY, CDR2 SMNVEV, per germline (reference sequence). V was shortened by 8 bases and J by 2 bases, with 19 bases between the two germline ends. This CDR3 has 16 residues. The CDR3 bases are TGTGCCAGCCGCTCCGGAAGTGCATTAGCCTACAATGAGCAGTTCTTC. This translates into CASRSGSALAYNEQFF.

By sample fraction, this clonotype is large. The chain links TRBV7-6 to TRBJ2-7; the D call may be TRBD1 or TRBD2 (5 bases each). This CDR3 has 11 amino acids. Germline CDR1 reads SGHVS; CDR2 reads FNYEAQ. V shed 4 bases and J shed 6 bases, with 7 bases lying between them. In DNA, the CDR3 is TGTGCCAGCAGCTCCGGGACCGAGCAGTACTTC. Protein product: CASSSGTEQYF.

The chain is built from TRBV6-6 and TRBJ2-7, with D perhaps matching TRBD2 (5 bases). V was clipped by 7 bases and J by 0 bases, with 16 bases between them. Germline V gene data show CDR1 as MNHNY and CDR2 as SVGAGI (reference sequence). The CDR3 loop spans 15 amino acids. CDR3 DNA: TGTGCCAGCATCCCAGGTCACAGCGGCTCCTACGAGCAGTACTTC. Translation gives CASIPGHSGSYEQYF.

This clonotype was seen a few times. This chain links TRBV6-6 with TRBJ2-5; the D is unclear. V lost 2 bases to trimming and J lost 4 bases, with 14 bases between them. Per germline, CDR1 MNHNY and CDR2 SVGAGI (reference sequence). This CDR3 comprises 15 residues. CDR3 DNA: TGTGCCAGCAGTTACCTCATCCCAAGCCGAGAGACCCAGTACTTC. As protein: CASSYLIPSRETQYF.

A few counts support this clonotype. The CDR3 DNA reads TGTGCCGAAAGTAGGGGGGACGGTGAGACCCAGTACTTC. Translation gives CAESRGDGETQYF. The chain has TRBV30 and TRBJ2-5, with D perhaps assigned TRBD1 or TRBD2 (6 bases each). This CDR3 has 13 residues. V dropped 8 bases and J dropped 5 bases, with 18 bases sitting between them. Germline V gene sequence: CDR1 GTSNPN, CDR2 SVGIG (reference sequence).

This clonotype was seen only a few times. J is TRBJ1-1 and V is TRBV6-1; TRBD1 aligns across 10 bases. CDR1 is MNHNS, CDR2 SASEGT, per germline. CDR3 size: 15 residues. V lost 4 bases to trimming and J lost 3 bases; unmatched junction nucleotides: 5. The CDR3 DNA reads as TGTGCCAGCAGTGCCACGACAGGGGGCGACACTGAAGCTTTCTTT. Translating it yields CASSATTGGDTEAFF.

Only a few counts were recorded for this clonotype. The CDR3 loop reads CASSLRTSGGGDQYF. CDR3 nucleotide sequence: TGTGCCAGCAGCTTAAGGACTAGCGGGGGGGGGGACCAGTACTTC. The rearrangement links TRBV5-5 to TRBJ2-5, with TRBD2 matching 15 bases. The CDR3 loop spans 15 amino acids. The ends lost 2 bases at V and 10 bases at J; junction bases unmatched: 6. Germline V gene data show CDR1 as SGHKS and CDR2 as YYEKEE (reference sequence). The full variable domain, in which reference TRBV5-5 and TRBJ2-5 provide the parts outside the CDR3, is DAGVTQSPTHLIKTRGQQVTLRCSPISGHKSVSWYQQVLGQGPQFIFQYYEKEERGRGNFPDRFSARQFPNYSSELNVNALLLGDSALYLCASSLRTSGGGDQYFGPGTRLLVL.

The chain carries TRBV30 and TRBJ1-5; D is uncertain. CDR1 and CDR2 (germline): GTSNPN, SVGIG (reference sequence). CDR3 size: 13 residues. V lost 2 bases to trimming and J lost 3 bases, with 8 bases between them. The CDR3 nucleotides read TGTGCCTGGAGTATAAGTAACAATCAGCCCCAGCATTTT. Protein: CAWSISNNQPQHF.

This clonotype is categorized as medium-sized. The gene calls are TRBV30 and TRBJ1-2; D gene ambiguous. Trimming left V 3 bases short and J 0 bases short, with 8 bases between. The CDR3 is 13 amino acids. The germline gives CDR1 GTSNPN, CDR2 SVGIG (reference sequence). This chain's CDR3 is CAWSTSPNYGYTF. The CDR3 DNA reads as TGTGCCTGGAGCACCTCCCCTAACTATGGCTACACCTTC.

The chain uses TRBV6-1 and TRBJ1-5; unclear D gene. With 6 bases removed from V and 1 base from J, the gap between germline ends came to 10 bases. The CDR3 is 14 amino acids. CDR1 MNHNS and CDR2 SASEGT come from the germline V gene. CDR3 protein: CASRGTKSNQPQHF. CDR3 sequence (DNA): TGTGCCAGCAGGGGCACTAAAAGCAATCAGCCCCAGCATTTT.

This clonotype was seen a single time. The CDR3 DNA follows: TGTGCCAGCAGCCGTAGGGCCTACGAGCAGTACTTC. It codes for CASSRRAYEQYF. The V and J genes are TRBV12-3 or TRBV12-4 and TRBJ2-7; D gene unclear. The CDR3 length is 12 residues. V was shortened by 6 bases and J by 2 bases, with 8 bases between the two germline ends.

This sequence joins TRBV7-9 and TRBJ2-3, with D possibly being TRBD1 (8 bases). This CDR3 spans 17 amino acids. The germline V and J ends were trimmed by 5 bases and 3 bases, with 21 bases remaining between them. Germline assignment: CDR1 SEHNR and CDR2 FQNEAQ (reference sequence). Written as DNA, the CDR3 is TGTGCCAGCAGCCCAAAGGGGGGGGACAGGTTAACAGATACGCAGTATTTT. It encodes CASSPKGGDRLTDTQYF.

This clonotype showed up just once. V usage is TRBV12-3 or TRBV12-4 and J usage is TRBJ2-7; D is possibly TRBD2 (6 bases). V was clipped by 5 bases and J by 0 bases, with 11 bases between them. This CDR3 is built from 14 residues. The CDR3 is CASSPGTVSYEQYF. Written as DNA, the CDR3 is TGTGCCAGCAGTCCCGGGACTGTCTCCTACGAGCAGTACTTC.

V and J are TRBV11-1 and TRBJ2-7; no firm D call. Germline V CDR1 and CDR2: SGHAT, FQDESV (reference sequence). The V gene lost 2 bases and the J gene lost 0 bases, with 8 bases spanning the gap. This CDR3 region has 14 residues. DNA of the CDR3: TGTGCCAGCAGCTTATTCGGACCCTCCTACGAGCAGTACTTC. Its translation is CASSLFGPSYEQYF. The whole variable domain, filled in from reference TRBV11-1 and TRBJ2-7, reads EAEVAQSPRYKITEKSQAVAFWCDPISGHATLYWYRQILGQGPELLVQFQDESVVDDSQLPKDRFSAERLKGVDSTLKIQPAELGDSAMYLCASSLFGPSYEQYFGPGTRLTVT.